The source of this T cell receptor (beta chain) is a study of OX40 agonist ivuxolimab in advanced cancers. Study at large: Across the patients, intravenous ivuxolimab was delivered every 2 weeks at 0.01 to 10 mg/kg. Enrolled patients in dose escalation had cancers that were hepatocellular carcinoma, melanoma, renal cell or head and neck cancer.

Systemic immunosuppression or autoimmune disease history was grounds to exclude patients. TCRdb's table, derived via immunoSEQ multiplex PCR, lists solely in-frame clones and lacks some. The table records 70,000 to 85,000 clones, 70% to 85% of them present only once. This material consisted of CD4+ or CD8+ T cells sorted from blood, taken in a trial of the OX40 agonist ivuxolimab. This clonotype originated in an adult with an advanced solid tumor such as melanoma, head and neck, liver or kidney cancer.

The chain's CDR3 is CASSQEPDSGGKSYNEQFF. The CDR3 DNA follows: TGCGCCAGCAGCCAAGAACCGGATAGCGGGGGGAAGTCCTACAATGAGCAGTTCTTC. V gene TRBV4-3 combines with J gene TRBJ2-1, with 10 positions matching TRBD2. This CDR3 is 19 amino acids long. The J segment lost 1 base and the V segment lost 0 bases, leaving 9 bases of the junction unmatched. CDR1 LGHNA and CDR2 YSLEER come from the germline V gene.